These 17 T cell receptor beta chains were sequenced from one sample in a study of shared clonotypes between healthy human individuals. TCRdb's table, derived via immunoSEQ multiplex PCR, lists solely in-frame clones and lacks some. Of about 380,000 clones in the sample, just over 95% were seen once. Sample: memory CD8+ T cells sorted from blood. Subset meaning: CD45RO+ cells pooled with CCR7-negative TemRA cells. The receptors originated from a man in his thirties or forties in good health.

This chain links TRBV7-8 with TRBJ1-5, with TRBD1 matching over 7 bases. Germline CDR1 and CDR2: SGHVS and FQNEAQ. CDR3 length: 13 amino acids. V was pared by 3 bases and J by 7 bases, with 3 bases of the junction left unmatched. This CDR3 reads CASSLQGGQPQHF. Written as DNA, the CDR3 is TGTGCCAGCAGCTTGCAGGGGGGACAGCCCCAGCATTTT. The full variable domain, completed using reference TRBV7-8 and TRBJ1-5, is GAGVSQSPRYKVAKRGQDVALRCDPISGHVSLFWYQQALGQGPEFLTYFQNEAQLDKSGLPSDRFFAERPEGSVSTLKIQRTQQEDSAVYLCASSLQGGQPQHFGDGTRLSIL.

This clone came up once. CDR3 nucleotide sequence: TGTGCCAGCAGTTTATGGAGGGGCCGCACAGATACGCAGTATTTT. It encodes CASSLWRGRTDTQYF. This chain uses TRBV28 with TRBJ2-3, with D perhaps matching TRBD1 or TRBD2 (5 bases each). Between the trimmed V and J ends, which lost 0 bases and 1 base, there was a span of 8 bases. Germline V gene sequence: CDR1 MDHEN, CDR2 SYDVKM. CDR3 length: 15 amino acids.

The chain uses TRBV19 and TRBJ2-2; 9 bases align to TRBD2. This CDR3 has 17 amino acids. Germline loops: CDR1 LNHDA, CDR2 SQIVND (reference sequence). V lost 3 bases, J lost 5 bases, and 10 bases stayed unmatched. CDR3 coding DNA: TGTGCCAGTAGTATCCGTAGCGGGAGATGCTCAACCGGGGAGCTGTTTTTT. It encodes CASSIRSGRCSTGELFF.

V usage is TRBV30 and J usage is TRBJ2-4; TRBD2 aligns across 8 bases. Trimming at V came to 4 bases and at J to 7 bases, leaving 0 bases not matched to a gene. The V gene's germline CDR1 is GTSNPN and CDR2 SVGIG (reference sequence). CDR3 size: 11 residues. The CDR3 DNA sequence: TGTGCCTGGACTAGCGGGAACATTCAGTACTTC. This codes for CAWTSGNIQYF.

The CDR3 region is CASTYRLRTGRIEQYF. The CDR3 DNA follows: TGTGCCAGCACCTACAGGTTGAGGACAGGACGGATAGAGCAGTACTTC. This chain links TRBV27 with TRBJ2-7, with 7 bases lining up with TRBD1. The ends lost 7 bases at V and 7 bases at J; junction bases unmatched: 19. CDR1 and CDR2 (germline): MNHEY, SMNVEV (reference sequence). CDR3 length: 16 amino acids.

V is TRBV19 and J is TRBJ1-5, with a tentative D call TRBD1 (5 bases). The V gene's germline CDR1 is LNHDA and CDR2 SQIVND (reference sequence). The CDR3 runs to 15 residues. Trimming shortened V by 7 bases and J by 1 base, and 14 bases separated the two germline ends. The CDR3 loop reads CASTRPWDSNQPQHF. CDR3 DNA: TGTGCCAGTACCCGACCGTGGGACAGCAATCAGCCCCAGCATTTT.

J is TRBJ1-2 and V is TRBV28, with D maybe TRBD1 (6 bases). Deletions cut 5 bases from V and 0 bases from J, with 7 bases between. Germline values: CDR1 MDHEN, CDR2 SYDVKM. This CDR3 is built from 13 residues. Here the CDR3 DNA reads TGTGCCAGCAGTCGGGACACTAACTATGGCTACACCTTC. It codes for CASSRDTNYGYTF.

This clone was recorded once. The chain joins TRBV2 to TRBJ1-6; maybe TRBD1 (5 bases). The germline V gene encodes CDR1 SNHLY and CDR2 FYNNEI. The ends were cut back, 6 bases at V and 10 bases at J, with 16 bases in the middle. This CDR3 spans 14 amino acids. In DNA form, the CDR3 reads TGTGCCAGCAGGTCCGGGACGACCCCATCACCCCTCCACTTT. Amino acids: CASRSGTTPSPLHF.

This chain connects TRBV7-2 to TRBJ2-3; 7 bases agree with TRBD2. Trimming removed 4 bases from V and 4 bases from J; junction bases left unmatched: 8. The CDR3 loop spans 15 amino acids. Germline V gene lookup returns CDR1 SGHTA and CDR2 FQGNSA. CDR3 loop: CASSSPSGRADTQYF. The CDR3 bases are TGTGCCAGCAGCTCACCTAGCGGAAGAGCAGATACGCAGTATTTT.

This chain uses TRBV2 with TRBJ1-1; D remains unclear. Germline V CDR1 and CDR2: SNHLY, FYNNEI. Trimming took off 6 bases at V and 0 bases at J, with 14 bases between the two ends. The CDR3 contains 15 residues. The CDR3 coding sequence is TGTGCCAGCAGCGGCCCCACCGTTTTGAACACTGAAGCTTTCTTT. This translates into CASSGPTVLNTEAFF.

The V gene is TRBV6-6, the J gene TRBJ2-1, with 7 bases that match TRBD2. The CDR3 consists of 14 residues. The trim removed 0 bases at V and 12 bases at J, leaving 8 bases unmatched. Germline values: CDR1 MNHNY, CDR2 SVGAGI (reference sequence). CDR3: CASSYSISGGRQFF. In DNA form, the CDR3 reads TGTGCCAGCAGTTACTCGATAAGTGGCGGGAGGCAGTTCTTC.

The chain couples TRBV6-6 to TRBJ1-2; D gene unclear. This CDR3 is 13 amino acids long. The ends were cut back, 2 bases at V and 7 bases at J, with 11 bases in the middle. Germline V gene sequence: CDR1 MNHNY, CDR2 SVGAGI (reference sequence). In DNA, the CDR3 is TGTGCCAGCAGTTACGCTCCCCTGATTGGCTACACCTTC. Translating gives CASSYAPLIGYTF.

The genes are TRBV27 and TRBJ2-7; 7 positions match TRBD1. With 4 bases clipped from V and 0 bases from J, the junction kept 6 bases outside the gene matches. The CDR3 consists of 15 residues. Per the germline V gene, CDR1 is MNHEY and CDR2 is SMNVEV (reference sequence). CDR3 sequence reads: CASSSGQVLSYEQYF. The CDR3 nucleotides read TGTGCCAGCAGTTCCGGACAGGTACTCTCCTACGAGCAGTACTTC.

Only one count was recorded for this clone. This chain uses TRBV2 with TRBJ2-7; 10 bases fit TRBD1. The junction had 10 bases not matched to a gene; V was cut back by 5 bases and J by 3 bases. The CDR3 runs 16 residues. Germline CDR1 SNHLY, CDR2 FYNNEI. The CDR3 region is CASSKDLGQGSYEQYF. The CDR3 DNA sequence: TGTGCCAGCAGTAAGGATTTGGGACAGGGGAGCTACGAGCAGTACTTC.

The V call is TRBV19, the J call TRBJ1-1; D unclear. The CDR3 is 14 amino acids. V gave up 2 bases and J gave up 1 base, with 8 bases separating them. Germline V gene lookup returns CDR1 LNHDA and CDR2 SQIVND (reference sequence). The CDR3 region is CASSIYRWNTEAFF. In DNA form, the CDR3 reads TGTGCCAGTAGTATATATCGATGGAACACTGAAGCTTTCTTT.

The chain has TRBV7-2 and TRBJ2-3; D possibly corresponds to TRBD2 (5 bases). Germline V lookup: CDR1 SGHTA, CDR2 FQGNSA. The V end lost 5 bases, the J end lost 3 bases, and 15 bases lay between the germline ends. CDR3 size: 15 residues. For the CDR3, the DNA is TGTGCCAGCAGCCCCGAGGGTAGTCGTACAGATACGCAGTATTTT. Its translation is CASSPEGSRTDTQYF.

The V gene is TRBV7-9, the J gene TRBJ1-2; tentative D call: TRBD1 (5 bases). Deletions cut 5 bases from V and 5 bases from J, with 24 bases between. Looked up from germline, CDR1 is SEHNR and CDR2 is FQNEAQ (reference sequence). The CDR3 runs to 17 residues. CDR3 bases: TGTGCCAGCAGCCCCGGTCAGGGAGTCGGGATGAGATATGGCTACACCTTC. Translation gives CASSPGQGVGMRYGYTF.